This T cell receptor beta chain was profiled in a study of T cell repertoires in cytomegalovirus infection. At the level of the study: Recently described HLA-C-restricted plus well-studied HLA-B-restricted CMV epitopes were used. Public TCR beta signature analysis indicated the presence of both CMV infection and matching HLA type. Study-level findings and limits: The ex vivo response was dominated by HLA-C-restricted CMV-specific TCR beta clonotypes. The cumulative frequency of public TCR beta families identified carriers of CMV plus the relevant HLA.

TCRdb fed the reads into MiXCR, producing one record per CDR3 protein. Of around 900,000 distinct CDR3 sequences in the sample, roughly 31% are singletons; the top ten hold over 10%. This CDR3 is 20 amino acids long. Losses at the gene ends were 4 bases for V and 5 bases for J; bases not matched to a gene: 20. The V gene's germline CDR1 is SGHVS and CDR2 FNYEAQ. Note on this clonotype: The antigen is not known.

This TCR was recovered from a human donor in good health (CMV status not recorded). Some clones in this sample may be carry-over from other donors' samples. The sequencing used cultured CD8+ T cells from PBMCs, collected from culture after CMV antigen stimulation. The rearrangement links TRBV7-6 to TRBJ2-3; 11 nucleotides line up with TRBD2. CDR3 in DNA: TGTGCCAGCAGCTCTACGGGAATGATAGCGGGGGGGCTTTTTTTAGATACGCAGTATTTT. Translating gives CASSSTGMIAGGLFLDTQYF.